This T cell receptor (beta chain) came from a study of post-analysis software for immune sequencing data. For the study at large: Recorded disease courses covered relapsing-remitting, secondary progressive and progressive-relapsing multiple sclerosis. Some patients had no subtype annotation. Notes on the study in general: TRBV5-6, TRBV5-1 and TRBV20-1 were among 4 or 5 TRBV segments more frequent in patients than controls. Samples from a shared batch, those prepared together, strongly co-clustered by F measure.

TCR beta cDNA libraries included unique molecular identifiers. TCRdb analysed the PCR reads with MiXCR anew, one entry per CDR3 protein. Among 150,000 or so distinct CDR3 sequences listed, under 40% were seen once. CDR1 MNHEY and CDR2 SMNVEV come from the germline V gene (reference sequence). This CDR3 contains 13 residues. V was shortened by 5 bases and J by 3 bases, with 10 bases between the two germline ends. Details on this clonotype: Its antigen is unidentified.

This sequence was found in a girl between 5 and 17 years old with multiple sclerosis. This chain links TRBV27 with TRBJ1-1; no reliable D call. Material: blood, obtained after autologous hematopoietic stem cell transplantation. The CDR3 reads CASSLFVDTEAFF. The CDR3 DNA sequence: TGTGCCAGCAGTCTCTTTGTCGACACTGAAGCTTTCTTT.